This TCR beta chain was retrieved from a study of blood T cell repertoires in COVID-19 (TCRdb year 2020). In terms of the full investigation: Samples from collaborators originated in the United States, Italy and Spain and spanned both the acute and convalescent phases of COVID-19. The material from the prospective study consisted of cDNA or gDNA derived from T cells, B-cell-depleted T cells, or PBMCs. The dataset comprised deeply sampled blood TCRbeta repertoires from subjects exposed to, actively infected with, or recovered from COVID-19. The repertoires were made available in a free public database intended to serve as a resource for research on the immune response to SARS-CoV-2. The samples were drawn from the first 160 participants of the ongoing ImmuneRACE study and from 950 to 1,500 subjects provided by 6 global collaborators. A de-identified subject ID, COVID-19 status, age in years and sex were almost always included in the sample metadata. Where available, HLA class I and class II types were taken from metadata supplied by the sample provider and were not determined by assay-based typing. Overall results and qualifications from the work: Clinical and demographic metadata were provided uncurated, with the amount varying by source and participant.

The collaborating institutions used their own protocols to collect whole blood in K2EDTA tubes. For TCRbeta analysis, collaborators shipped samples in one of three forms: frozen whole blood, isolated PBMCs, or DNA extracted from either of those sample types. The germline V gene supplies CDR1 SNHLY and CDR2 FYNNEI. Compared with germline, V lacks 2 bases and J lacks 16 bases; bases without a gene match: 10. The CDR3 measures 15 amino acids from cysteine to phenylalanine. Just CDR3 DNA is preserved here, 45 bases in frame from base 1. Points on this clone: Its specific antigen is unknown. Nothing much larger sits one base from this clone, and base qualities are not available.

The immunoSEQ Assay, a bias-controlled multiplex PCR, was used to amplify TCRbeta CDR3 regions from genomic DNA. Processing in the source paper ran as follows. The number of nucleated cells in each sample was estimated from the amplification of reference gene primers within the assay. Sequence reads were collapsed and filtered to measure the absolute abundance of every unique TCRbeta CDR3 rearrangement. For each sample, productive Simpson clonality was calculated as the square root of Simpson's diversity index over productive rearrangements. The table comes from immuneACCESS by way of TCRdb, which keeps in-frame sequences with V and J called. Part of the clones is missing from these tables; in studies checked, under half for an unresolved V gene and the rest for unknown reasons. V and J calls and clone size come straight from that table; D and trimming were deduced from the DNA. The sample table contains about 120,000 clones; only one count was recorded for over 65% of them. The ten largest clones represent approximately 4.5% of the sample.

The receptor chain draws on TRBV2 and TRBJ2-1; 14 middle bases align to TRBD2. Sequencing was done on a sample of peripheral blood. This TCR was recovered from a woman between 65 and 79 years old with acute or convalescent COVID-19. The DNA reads TGTGCCAGCAGTGAAAGACTAGCGGGGGGGGCCCTTTTCTTCTTC. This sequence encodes CASSERLAGGALFFF. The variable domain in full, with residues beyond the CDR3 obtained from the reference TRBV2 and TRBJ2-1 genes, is EPEVTQTPSHQVTQMGQEVILRCVPISNHLYFYWYRQILGQKVEFLVSFYNNEISEKSEIFDDQFSVERPDGSNFTLKIRSTKLEDSAMYFCASSERLAGGALFFFGPGTRLTVL.